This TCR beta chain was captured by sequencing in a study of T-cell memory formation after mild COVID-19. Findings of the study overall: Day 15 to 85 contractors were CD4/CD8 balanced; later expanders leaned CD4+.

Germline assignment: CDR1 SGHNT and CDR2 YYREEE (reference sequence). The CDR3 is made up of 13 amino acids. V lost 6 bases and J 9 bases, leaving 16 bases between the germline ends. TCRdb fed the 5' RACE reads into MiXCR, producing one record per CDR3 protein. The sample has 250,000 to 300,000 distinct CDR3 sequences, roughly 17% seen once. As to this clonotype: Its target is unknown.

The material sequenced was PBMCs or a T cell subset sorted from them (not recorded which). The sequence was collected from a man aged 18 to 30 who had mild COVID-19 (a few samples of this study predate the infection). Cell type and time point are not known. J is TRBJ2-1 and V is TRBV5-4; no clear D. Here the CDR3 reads CASTFLGSGEQFF. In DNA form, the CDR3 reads TGTGCCAGCACCTTCCTGGGGTCGGGTGAGCAGTTCTTC.